This T cell receptor beta chain was sequenced for a study of cytomegalovirus exposure and HLA in healthy donors. Concerning this clone itself: What it binds is unknown.

Regarding the study as a whole: What a later analysis showed was that several of the most significant clusters appeared linked to common viral pathogens. In a later analysis, CMV-associated beta chains were mostly HLA-associated, it appeared.

CDR1 is SGDLS, CDR2 YYNGEE, per germline. This CDR3 has 15 residues. Unmatched junction bases numbered 10, after V lost 3 bases and J lost 6 bases. PCR involved 60 Vbeta and 13 Jbeta primers. TCRdb's copy holds only in-frame clones and misses some; the assay was immunoSEQ multiplex PCR. The top ten clones hold around 3.6% of a sample with around 99,000 clones, around 77% of them seen once. Sequenced: PBMCs. The chain uses TRBV9 and TRBJ2-7; 9 bases match TRBD1. The receptor comes from a man aged 40-49 years in good health and CMV-seronegative. This CDR3 is CASSATGTGWGEQYF. The CDR3 nucleotides are TGTGCCAGCAGCGCGACCGGGACAGGGTGGGGCGAGCAGTACTTC.